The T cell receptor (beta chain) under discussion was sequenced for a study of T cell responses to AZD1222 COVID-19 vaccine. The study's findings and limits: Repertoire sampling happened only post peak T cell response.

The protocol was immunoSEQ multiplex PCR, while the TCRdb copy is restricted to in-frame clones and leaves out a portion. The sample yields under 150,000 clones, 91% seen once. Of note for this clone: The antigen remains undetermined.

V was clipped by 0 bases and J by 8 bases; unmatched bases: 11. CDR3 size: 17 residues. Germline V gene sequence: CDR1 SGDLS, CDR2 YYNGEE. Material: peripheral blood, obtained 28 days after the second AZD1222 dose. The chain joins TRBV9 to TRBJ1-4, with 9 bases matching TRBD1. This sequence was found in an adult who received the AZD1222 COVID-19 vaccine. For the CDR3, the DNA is TGTGCCAGCAGCGTAGGCCGGGACAGGGTTTATCGGGAAAAACTGTTTTTT. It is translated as CASSVGRDRVYREKLFF.